A single sample gave rise to the 18 T cell receptor beta chains below, sequenced in a study of T-cell reconstitution after alpha-beta-depleted transplantation in children listed by TCRdb under 2016. The method was PCR. The listed sequencing device is Illumina HiSeq 2500. TCR library preparation used molecular barcoding, with unique molecular identifiers applied to normalize quantification of the TCRbeta repertoire. TCRdb itself trimmed the public reads at Q25 with fastp, ran MiXCR and retained productive beta chains. Merged by CDR3 protein, the rows form single entries marked with the most common genes and DNA. Present in this sample are about 300,000 distinct CDR3 sequences, roughly 7.8% of which were seen just once. The ten largest clones capture 8.5% to 9.5% of the sample. The antigens these receptors bind are not known. What the authors observed across the whole study: Hyperexpanded clone frequencies declined over subsequent months; after one year, T-cell counts and TCRbeta diversity were mostly attributed to newly produced T cells.

Per the publication, the treatment or condition label means: allogeneic hematopoietic cell transplantation with graft depleted of TCRalphabeta T cells and CD19 B cells. This specimen was peripheral blood, taken 360 days after TCRalphabeta/CD19-depleted stem cell transplant. These receptors originate from a female patient under 10 years old who had a stem cell transplant for Fanconi anemia, so the T cells may come from the graft donor.

This clonotype has ten or more counts. The gene calls are TRBV6-5 and TRBJ2-7; TRBD1 aligns across 11 bases. Germline trimming cut 5 bases from V and 6 bases from J; bases unmatched to any gene: 9. The CDR3 spans 15 residues. Per germline, CDR1 MNHEY and CDR2 SVGAGI. CDR3 in amino acids: CASSTAPDRGLEQYF. The CDR3 DNA follows: TGTGCCAGCAGTACTGCTCCGGACAGGGGGCTCGAGCAGTACTTC.

This clonotype was found a few times. This rearrangement joins TRBV7-9 to TRBJ1-2; D is unclear. Trimming took off 7 bases at V and 6 bases at J, with 9 bases between the two ends. The CDR3 contains 11 residues. Looked up from germline, CDR1 is SEHNR and CDR2 is FQNEAQ (reference sequence). The CDR3 loop is CASTPGDGYTF. The CDR3 region has the DNA TGTGCCAGCACCCCTGGGGATGGCTACACCTTC.

This clonotype was counted ten times or more. This CDR3 reads CASTPFWQYGELFF. CDR3 DNA: TGTGCCAGCACACCTTTTTGGCAGTACGGGGAGCTGTTTTTT. The V and J genes are TRBV6-1 and TRBJ2-2; no reliable D call. Germline V gene data show CDR1 as MNHNS and CDR2 as SASEGT. The CDR3 loop spans 14 amino acids. The germline V and J ends were trimmed by 7 bases and 7 bases, with 16 bases remaining between them.

This clonotype was observed at least ten times. The rearrangement links TRBV10-3 to TRBJ2-5; 12 nucleotides align to TRBD2. Germline V CDR1 and CDR2: ENHRY, SYGVKD. V shed 4 bases and J 5 bases; nucleotides not matched to a gene: 2. The CDR3 consists of 14 residues. For the CDR3, the DNA is TGTGCCATCAGTGGACTAGCGGGAGAGGAGACCCAGTACTTC. It encodes CAISGLAGEETQYF.

Ten or more counts support this clonotype. This chain joins TRBV2 and TRBJ2-3; D not certain. V lost 3 bases and J lost 9, with 10 bases in between. This CDR3 contains 12 residues. The germline CDR1 and CDR2 sequences are SNHLY and FYNNEI. The CDR3 DNA is TGTGCCAGCAGTGAGGGCTATACCACGCAGTATTTT. Amino acids: CASSEGYTTQYF.

The chain is built from TRBV18 and TRBJ1-4; D unresolved. The CDR3 spans 14 residues. Germline V gene lookup returns CDR1 KGHSH and CDR2 LQKENI. Deletions cut 5 bases from V and 4 bases from J, with 11 bases between. CDR3 nucleotides: TGTGCCAGCTCAAAAACGGGGTTTAATGAAAAACTGTTTTTT. The encoded protein is CASSKTGFNEKLFF.

The chain is built from TRBV10-1 and TRBJ2-3, with D tentatively TRBD1 (5 bases). Trimming took 3 bases from V and 5 from J, leaving 15 bases between them. Looked up from germline, CDR1 is WNHNN and CDR2 is SYGVQD (reference sequence). The length of the CDR3 is 15 residues. The CDR3: CASSDRTRGGDTQYF. CDR3 bases: TGCGCCAGCAGTGACCGGACAAGGGGTGGAGATACGCAGTATTTT.

This clonotype was counted at least ten times. The chain couples TRBV5-1 to TRBJ2-2; D remains unclear. CDR1 is SGHRS and CDR2 is YFSETQ in the germline V gene. The CDR3 is made up of 15 amino acids. Trimming took off 7 bases at V and 1 base at J, with 14 bases between the two ends. CDR3 sequence: CASRSTSLNTGELFF. DNA of the CDR3: TGCGCCAGCCGATCCACAAGCCTGAACACCGGGGAGCTGTTTTTT. The complete variable domain, with remaining parts taken from reference TRBV5-1 and TRBJ2-2, reads KAGVTQTPRYLIKTRGQQVTLSCSPISGHRSVSWYQQTPGQGLQFLFEYFSETQRNKGNFPGRFSGRQFSNSRSEMNVSTLELGDSALYLCASRSTSLNTGELFFGEGSRLTVL.

This clonotype was seen repeatedly, ten times or more. The genes are TRBV20-1 and TRBJ2-3; D unclear. V was shortened by 6 bases and J by 5 bases, with 9 bases between the two germline ends. This CDR3 has 11 residues. Per the germline V gene, CDR1 is DFQATT and CDR2 is SNEGSKA (reference sequence). The CDR3 is CSARIVDTQYF. CDR3 nucleotides: TGCAGTGCCCGAATTGTAGATACGCAGTATTTT.

This clonotype was counted many times. This chain connects TRBV28 to TRBJ2-7; D may be TRBD1 (5 bases). The CDR3 length is 12 residues. Trimming shortened V by 1 base and J by 6 bases, and 7 bases separated the two germline ends. CDR1 is MDHEN and CDR2 is SYDVKM in the germline V gene. Written as DNA, the CDR3 is TGTGCCAGCAGTTTATTAGGGGTCGAGCAGTACTTC. It codes for CASSLLGVEQYF.

The chain employs TRBV5-1 and TRBJ1-4; D is possibly TRBD1 (6 bases). Trimming cost V 4 bases and J 5 bases, with 12 bases left between them. Germline values: CDR1 SGHRS, CDR2 YFSETQ. CDR3 length: 14 amino acids. CDR3 sequence: CASSPDRLNEKLFF. The CDR3 nucleotides are TGCGCCAGCAGCCCTGACAGGTTGAATGAAAAACTGTTTTTT.

This clonotype was seen repeatedly, ten times or more. V and J are TRBV6-5 and TRBJ2-1; 11 bases line up with TRBD2. The length of the CDR3 is 15 residues. The V gene end was trimmed by 6 bases and the J gene end by 6 bases; junction bases not matched to a gene: 7. Per the germline V gene, CDR1 is MNHEY and CDR2 is SVGAGI. Written as DNA, the CDR3 is TGTGCCAGCAGCTCCTTTAGCGGGGGGGTCAATGAGCAGTTCTTC. Amino acid sequence: CASSSFSGGVNEQFF.

The V call is TRBV6-5, the J call TRBJ1-2; 11 bases agree with TRBD1. CDR1 and CDR2 from the germline V gene are MNHEY and SVGAGI. The CDR3 covers 15 residues. The J segment lost 6 bases and the V segment lost 5 bases, leaving 8 bases of the junction unmatched. In DNA form, the CDR3 reads TGTGCCAGCAGTCCGCCCGGGACAGGGGGAAATGGCTACACCTTC. Translating it yields CASSPPGTGGNGYTF.

This clonotype was observed many times. The V gene is TRBV12-5, the J gene TRBJ2-7; 7 bases are shared with TRBD2. Germline CDR1 LGHNT, CDR2 FRNRAP. Trimming at V came to 1 base and at J to 0 bases, leaving 6 bases not matched to a gene. CDR3 length: 16 amino acids. The CDR3 is CASGLDDSGRSYEQYF. The DNA for the CDR3 is TGTGCTAGTGGTTTGGATGATAGCGGGCGCTCCTACGAGCAGTACTTC.

At least ten counts were recorded for this clonotype. This sequence joins TRBV29-1 and TRBJ2-3, with D unresolved. V gave up 3 bases and J gave up 2 bases, with 6 bases separating them. This CDR3 has 12 residues. Germline CDR1 is SQVTM and CDR2 is ANQGSEA. The CDR3 coding sequence is TGCAGCGTTGAGGGGAACACAGATACGCAGTATTTT. Protein sequence: CSVEGNTDTQYF.

This clonotype was recorded at least ten times. The chain uses TRBV28 and TRBJ2-3; the D call may be TRBD1 or TRBD2 (5 bases each). The CDR3 runs to 14 residues. Germline assignment: CDR1 MDHEN and CDR2 SYDVKM. Between the trimmed V and J ends, which lost 5 bases and 6 bases, there was a span of 15 bases. The CDR3 DNA sequence: TGTGCCAGCAGTCTGTGGGGGTCTGGGGATACGCAGTATTTT. Its protein is CASSLWGSGDTQYF.

This clonotype was counted ten times or more. The J gene is TRBJ2-3, the V gene TRBV5-1; 7 nucleotides match TRBD1. Germline V gene sequence: CDR1 SGHRS, CDR2 YFSETQ. The CDR3 contains 16 residues. The junction had 8 bases not matched to a gene; V was cut back by 2 bases and J by 2 bases. The DNA for the CDR3 is TGCGCCAGCAGCTTCTACAGGGGACAAGTCACAGATACGCAGTATTTT. This encodes CASSFYRGQVTDTQYF.

This clonotype was recorded at least ten times. The chain recombines TRBV12-3 or TRBV12-4 with TRBJ2-3; weak D call: TRBD2 (6 bases). The V and J ends lost 8 bases and 6 bases respectively, with 21 bases between them. There are 15 residues in the CDR3. DNA for the CDR3: TGTGCCAGCGGACGATGGGGCGGGGTGAGGGATACGCAGTATTTT. Residues: CASGRWGGVRDTQYF.